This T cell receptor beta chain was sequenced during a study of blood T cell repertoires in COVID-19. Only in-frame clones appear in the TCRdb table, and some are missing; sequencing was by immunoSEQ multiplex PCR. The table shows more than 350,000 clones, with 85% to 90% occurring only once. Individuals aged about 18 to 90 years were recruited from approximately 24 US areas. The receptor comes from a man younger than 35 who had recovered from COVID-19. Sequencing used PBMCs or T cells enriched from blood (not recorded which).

CDR3 sequence (DNA): TGCGCCAGCAGCTCCGAAACAGGGTACGGCACTGAAGCTTTCTTT. Translated: CASSSETGYGTEAFF. The V gene is TRBV5-1, the J gene TRBJ1-1, with D possibly matching TRBD1 (6 bases). The CDR3 runs to 15 residues. Germline values: CDR1 SGHRS, CDR2 YFSETQ. Trimming shortened V by 3 bases and J by 4 bases, and 16 bases separated the two germline ends.